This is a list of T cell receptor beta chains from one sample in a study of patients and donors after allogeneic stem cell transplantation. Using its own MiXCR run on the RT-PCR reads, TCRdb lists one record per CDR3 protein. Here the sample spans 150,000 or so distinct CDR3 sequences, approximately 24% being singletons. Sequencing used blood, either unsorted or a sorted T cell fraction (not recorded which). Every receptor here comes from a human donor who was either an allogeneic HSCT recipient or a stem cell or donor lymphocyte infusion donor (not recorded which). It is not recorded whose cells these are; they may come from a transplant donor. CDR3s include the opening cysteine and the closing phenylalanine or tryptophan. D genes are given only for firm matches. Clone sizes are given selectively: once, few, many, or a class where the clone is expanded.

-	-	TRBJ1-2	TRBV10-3	TGTGCCATCAGTGAGTCTGGGGCGGTTACCTATGGCTACACCTTC	CAISESGAVTYGYTF
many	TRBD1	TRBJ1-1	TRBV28	TGTGCCAGCAGTCCGACGCTGGGACAGGGGAGGAACACTGAAGCTTTCTTT	CASSPTLGQGRNTEAFF
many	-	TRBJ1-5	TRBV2	TGTGCCAGCAAACTCAACCAGGGCAATCAGCCCCAGCATTTT	CASKLNQGNQPQHF
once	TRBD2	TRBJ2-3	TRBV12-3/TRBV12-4	TGTGCCAGCAGTGATAGCGGGGGGGCGGGAGATACGCAGTATTTT	CASSDSGGAGDTQYF
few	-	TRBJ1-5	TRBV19	TGTGCCAGTAGTATATTTCCAGTCAGCAATCAGCCCCAGCATTTT	CASSIFPVSNQPQHF
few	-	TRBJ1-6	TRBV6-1	TGTGCCAGCAGAGAGAACCCGGGGTCGGATTCACCCCTCCACTTT	CASRENPGSDSPLHF
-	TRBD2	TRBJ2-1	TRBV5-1	TGCGCCAGCAGCCCCCCCGGGACTAGAGACAATGAGCAGTTCTTC	CASSPPGTRDNEQFF
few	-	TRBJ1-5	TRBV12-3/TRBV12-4	TGTGCCAGCAGTTCTAGGGGGGGGAGTCGCAATCAGCCCCAGCATTTT	CASSSRGGSRNQPQHF
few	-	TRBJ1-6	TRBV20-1	TGCAGTGCTAGATCTCAGCAGGGCTCACCCCTCCACTTT	CSARSQQGSPLHF
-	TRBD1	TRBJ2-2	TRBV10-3	TGTGCCACCGGGCCAAGCTTCTGGACAGGGACCACCGGGGAGCTGTTTTTT	CATGPSFWTGTTGELFF
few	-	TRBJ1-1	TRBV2	TGTGCCAGCAGTGAAGTGCAGACTGAAGCTTTCTTT	CASSEVQTEAFF
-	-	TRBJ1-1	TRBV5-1	TGCGCCAGCAGCTTGGTATTGTCGGGGGGGACTGAAGCTTTCTTT	CASSLVLSGGTEAFF
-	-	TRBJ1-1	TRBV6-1	TGTGCCAGCAGGATGTTCGGGCCTAACACTGAAGCTTTCTTT	CASRMFGPNTEAFF
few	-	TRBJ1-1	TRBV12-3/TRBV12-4	TGTGCCAGCAATACCCGAGGTGACACTGAAGCTTTCTTT	CASNTRGDTEAFF
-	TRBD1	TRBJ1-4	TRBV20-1	TGCAGTGCTGGGAAGGGGACAGGGAATGAAAAACTGTTTTTT	CSAGKGTGNEKLFF
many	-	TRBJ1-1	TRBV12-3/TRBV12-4	TGTGCCAGCAGTTCCAAAAAAGCAGCGATAAACACTGAAGCTTTCTTT	CASSSKKAAINTEAFF
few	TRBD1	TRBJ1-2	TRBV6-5	TGTGCCAGCAGTGTACTACAGGGGGCCGACTATGGCTACACCTTC	CASSVLQGADYGYTF
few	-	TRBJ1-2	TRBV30	TGTGCCTGGAGTACCAACTATGGCTACACCTTC	CAWSTNYGYTF
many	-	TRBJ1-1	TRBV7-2	TGTGCCAGCAGACGTACCGGTGGCACTGAAGCTTTCTTT	CASRRTGGTEAFF
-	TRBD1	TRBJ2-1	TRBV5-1	TGCGCCAGCAGCCGGGACAGGGGCGATGAGCAGTTCTTC	CASSRDRGDEQFF
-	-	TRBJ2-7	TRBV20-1	TGCAGTGCTAGAGATTATAGGGTCGAGCAGTACTTC	CSARDYRVEQYF
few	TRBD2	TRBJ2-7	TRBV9	TGTGCCAGCAGTACTAGCGGAAATTACGAGCAGTACTTC	CASSTSGNYEQYF
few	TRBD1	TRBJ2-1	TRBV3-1	TGTGCCAGCAGGAGCTGGGACAGGAACGGTGAGCAGTTCTTC	CASRSWDRNGEQFF
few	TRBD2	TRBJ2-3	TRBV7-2	TGTGCCAGCAGCTTAGTCTTCGGACTAGCGGGGGGCACAGATACGCAGTATTTT	CASSLVFGLAGGTDTQYF
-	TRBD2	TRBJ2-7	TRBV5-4	TGTGCCAGCAGCTTCTCCGGGGGGGACTACGAGCAGTACTTC	CASSFSGGDYEQYF
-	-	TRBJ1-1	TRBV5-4	TGTGCCAGCAGCTTGGTAGGATTTATGAACACTGAAGCTTTCTTT	CASSLVGFMNTEAFF
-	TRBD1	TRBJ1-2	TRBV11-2	TGTGCCAGCAGCGCCTTAAGGACAGGTCAGGGTAACACCTTC	CASSALRTGQGNTF
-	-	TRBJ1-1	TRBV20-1	TGCAGTGCTAGGTCGCTTGAAGCTTTCTTT	CSARSLEAFF
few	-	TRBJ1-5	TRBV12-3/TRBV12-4	TGTGCCAGCAGCATATGGACAGATAATCAGCCCCAGCATTTT	CASSIWTDNQPQHF
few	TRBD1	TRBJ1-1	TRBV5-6	TGTGCCAGCAGCTTGGGGGATACAGGGGGAAGAATGGCTTTCTTT	CASSLGDTGGRMAFF
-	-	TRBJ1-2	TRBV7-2	TGTGCCAGCAGCTTAGAACAGGTCTATGGCTACACCTTC	CASSLEQVYGYTF
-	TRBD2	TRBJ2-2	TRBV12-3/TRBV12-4	TGTGCCAGCAGTGAGGGACTAGCGGGAGCGACCGGGGAGCTGTTTTTT	CASSEGLAGATGELFF
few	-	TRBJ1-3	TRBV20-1	TGCAGTGCATGGGGGCAGGGCAAGAGCTCTGGAAACACCATATATTTT	CSAWGQGKSSGNTIYF
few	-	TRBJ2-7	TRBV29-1	TGCAGCGTTGAAGAACCAAAAGCACAGGGATCCTACGAGCAGTACTTC	CSVEEPKAQGSYEQYF
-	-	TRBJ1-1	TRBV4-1	TGCGCCAGCAGCCATCCCAGGTACTCTGAAGCTTTCTTT	CASSHPRYSEAFF
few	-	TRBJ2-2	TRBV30	TGTGCCTGGAGTGGGTCGCAGAACACCGGGGAGCTGTTTTTT	CAWSGSQNTGELFF
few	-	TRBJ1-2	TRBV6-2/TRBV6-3	TGTGCCAGCACGGGCGACTTCGGCAGCAGAAACTATGGCTACACCTTC	CASTGDFGSRNYGYTF
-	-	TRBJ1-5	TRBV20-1	TGCAGTGCTAGGGGCCCCCGGGGGGGACAGCCCCAGCATTTT	CSARGPRGGQPQHF
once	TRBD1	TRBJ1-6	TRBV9	TGTGCCAGCAGCCTACGGGACAGGGGACCATTCCTCCACTTT	CASSLRDRGPFLHF
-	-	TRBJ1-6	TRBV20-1	TGCAGTGCCAACCAGGGGTATGATTCACCCCTCCACTTT	CSANQGYDSPLHF
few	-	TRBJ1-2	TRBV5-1	TGCGCCAGCAGCGCCTACTCCGGGACAAAAGAGAACTATGGCTACACCTTC	CASSAYSGTKENYGYTF
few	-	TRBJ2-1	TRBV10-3	TGTGCCATCAGTGAGTCGTGGGGTCGAAATGAGCAGTTCTTC	CAISESWGRNEQFF
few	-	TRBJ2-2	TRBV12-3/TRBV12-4	TGTGCCAGCAGTTGGAGTCAGGGATTCGTCGGGGAGCTGTTTTTT	CASSWSQGFVGELFF
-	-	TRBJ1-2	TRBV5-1	TGCGCCAGCAGCTTGTACAGAACCTATGGCTACACCTTC	CASSLYRTYGYTF
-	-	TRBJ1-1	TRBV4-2	TGTGCCAGCAGCCAAGGTCCGAACACTGAAGCTTTCTTT	CASSQGPNTEAFF
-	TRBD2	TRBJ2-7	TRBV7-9	TGTGCCAGCAGCTTAGCCGTACTAGCGGGAGGGCCGAATCCCCCCAACGAGCAGTACTTC	CASSLAVLAGGPNPPNEQYF
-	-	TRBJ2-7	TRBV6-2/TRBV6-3	TGTGCCAGCAGTTATCCCGCCTCCTACGAGCAGTACTTC	CASSYPASYEQYF
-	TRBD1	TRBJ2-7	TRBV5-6	TGTGCCAGCAGCCGAGGACAGGGTCAGTACTTC	CASSRGQGQYF
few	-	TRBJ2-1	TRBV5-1	TGCGCCAGCAGGACAGGCTCCTACAATGAGCAGTTCTTC	CASRTGSYNEQFF
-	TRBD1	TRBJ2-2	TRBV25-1	TGTGCCAGCAGTGACCCCGGACAGGGTAACACCGGGGAGCTGTTTTTT	CASSDPGQGNTGELFF
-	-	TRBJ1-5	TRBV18	TGTGCCAGCTCACCACGCGATAGCAATCAGCCCCAGCATTTT	CASSPRDSNQPQHF
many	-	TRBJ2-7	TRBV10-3	TGTGCCATCAGTTACGGAAGTGCCTACGAGCAGTACTTC	CAISYGSAYEQYF
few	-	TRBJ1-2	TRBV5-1	TGCGCCAGCAAGGTAGATCATCAGGGCGATTATGGCTACACCTTC	CASKVDHQGDYGYTF
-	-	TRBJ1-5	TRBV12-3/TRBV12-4	TGTGCCAGCAGGGGACGGAACCTCAATCAGCCCCAGCATTTT	CASRGRNLNQPQHF
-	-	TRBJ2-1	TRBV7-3	TGTGCCAGCAGCTTAGAGGGGATACCGAACAATGAGCAGTTCTTC	CASSLEGIPNNEQFF
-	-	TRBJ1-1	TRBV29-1	TGCAGCGTTCGATTGGGACAAACAAACACTGAAGCTTTCTTT	CSVRLGQTNTEAFF
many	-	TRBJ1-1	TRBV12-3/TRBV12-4	TGTGCCAGCAGTGGGGCAGGGATCATGAACACTGAAGCTTTCTTT	CASSGAGIMNTEAFF
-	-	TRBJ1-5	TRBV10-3	TGTGCCATCAGCGGGGACGATCCAAGGGGGCCCCAGCATTTT	CAISGDDPRGPQHF
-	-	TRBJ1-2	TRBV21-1	TGTGCCAGCGGCACGGGCCAGGCTTCTAACTATGGCTACACCTTC	CASGTGQASNYGYTF
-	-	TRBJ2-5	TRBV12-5	TGTGCTAGTGGTTTGGGTATCACGCCCTTAAAAGAGACCCAGTACTTC	CASGLGITPLKETQYF